One and the same sample provided the 8 T cell receptor beta chains below, sequenced in a study of Graves' ophthalmopathy and Graves' hyperthyroidism. Transcripts of RNA were the source for amplifying TCR beta CDR3 regions. The workflow started with a first-round RT-PCR run with HTBI primers and then moved on to a second-round multiplex PCR. Each CDR3 protein gets one entry after TCRdb re-called the multiplex PCR reads with MiXCR. The table includes about 620,000 distinct CDR3 sequences, 22% detected once. Sequencing was carried out using peripheral blood. The receptors come from a woman between 18 and 29 years old with stable Graves' hyperthyroidism. Some clones in this sample may be carry-over from other donors' samples.

At least ten counts were recorded for this clonotype. V gene TRBV19 combines with J gene TRBJ1-5; D ambiguous. Per germline, CDR1 LNHDA and CDR2 SQIVND (reference sequence). The V gene lost 0 bases and the J gene lost 0 bases, with 9 bases spanning the gap. The length of the CDR3 is 16 residues. CDR3 coding DNA: TGTGCCAGTAGTATAGACGGCCCGTATAGCAATCAGCCCCAGCATTTT. This codes for CASSIDGPYSNQPQHF.

The V call is TRBV2, the J call TRBJ1-6; D uncertain. Germline CDR1 reads SNHLY; CDR2 reads FYNNEI. V shed 6 bases and J shed 7 bases, with 16 bases lying between them. This CDR3 contains 15 residues. CDR3 loop: CASRGMTDFNSPLHF. The CDR3 bases are TGTGCCAGCAGGGGCATGACGGATTTCAATTCACCCCTCCACTTT.

This clonotype was found many times. The V gene is TRBV6-1, the J gene TRBJ2-7; no clear D gene. This CDR3 is built from 14 residues. The germline V gene encodes CDR1 MNHNS and CDR2 SASEGT. Trimming stripped 1 base from V and 0 bases from J, with 7 bases between. CDR3 nucleotide sequence: TGTGCCAGCAGTGAAGTCGGAAACTCCTACGAGCAGTACTTC. It encodes CASSEVGNSYEQYF.

This clonotype was detected ten times or more. The genes are TRBV12-3 or TRBV12-4 and TRBJ1-1; D unclear. Trimming cost V 5 bases and J 7 bases, with 8 bases left between them. The CDR3 covers 11 residues. DNA of the CDR3: TGTGCCAGCAGTCGACAAAATGAAGCTTTCTTT. It specifies CASSRQNEAFF.

V usage is TRBV7-2 and J usage is TRBJ1-2, with 7 bases fitting TRBD1. V shed 4 bases, J shed 6 bases, and the junction held 5 bases outside the gene matches. CDR3 size: 13 residues. Germline V gene data show CDR1 as SGHTA and CDR2 as FQGNSA. CDR3 in amino acids: CASSWRQGHGYTF. The CDR3 nucleotides are TGTGCCAGCAGCTGGCGACAGGGCCATGGCTACACCTTC.

V usage is TRBV28 and J usage is TRBJ1-2, with 8 bases fitting TRBD1. The CDR3 contains 16 residues. The germline V gene has CDR1 MDHEN and CDR2 SYDVKM. With V trimmed by 4 bases and J by 0 bases, 7 bases remained unmatched. CDR3 region: CASSYSGGLSNYGYTF. CDR3 coding DNA: TGTGCCAGCAGTTATTCAGGGGGCCTCTCTAACTATGGCTACACCTTC.

The table lists this clonotype with many counts. As DNA, the CDR3 is TGTGCCAGCATCGGGACGACCCTTCCCTTACCGCAGTACTTC. Translated, it gives CASIGTTLPLPQYF. The chain has TRBV2 and TRBJ2-7; D is perhaps TRBD1 or TRBD2 (5 bases each). The ends were cut back, 7 bases at V and 9 bases at J, with 22 bases in the middle. The CDR3 is 14 amino acids. The germline gives CDR1 SNHLY, CDR2 FYNNEI.

This clonotype was detected only a few times. J is TRBJ1-2 and V is TRBV6-1; D remains ambiguous. Looked up from germline, CDR1 is MNHNS and CDR2 is SASEGT. CDR3 size: 13 residues. V was clipped by 8 bases and J by 0 bases, with 10 bases between them. The CDR3 here is CASSGIANYGYTF. The CDR3 DNA is TGTGCCAGCTCGGGGATAGCTAACTATGGCTACACCTTC.